This T cell receptor (beta chain) was sequenced during a study of shared clonotypes between healthy human individuals. Assay: immunoSEQ multiplex PCR; the TCRdb copy retains only in-frame clones and omits some. The sample shows 2,500,000 or so clones, around 93% of them seen only once. The sequenced sample was naive CD4+ T cells from PBMCs. Regarding subset: CD45RA+ positively selected. This sequence originates from a man aged 18 to 35 in good health. Some clones in this sample may be carry-over from other donors' samples.

In DNA form, the CDR3 reads TGTGCCACCGGGTACTCTGGGGCCAACGTCCTGACTTTC. It specifies CATGYSGANVLTF. The rearrangement uses TRBV10-3 and TRBJ2-6; D ambiguous. V was clipped by 10 bases and J by 0 bases, with 7 bases between them. Germline-derived CDR1 and CDR2 are ENHRY and SYGVKD. CDR3 length: 13 amino acids.